This T cell receptor beta chain was found in a study of blood T cells in healthy people across ages. General study results and limits: Among long-lived donors, naive CD4+ cells were more numerous and diversity higher than in aged donors. Estimated diversity, derived from one million T cells, was regarded as an underestimate.

The CDR3 consists of 15 residues. Germline lookup yields CDR1 DFQATT and CDR2 SNEGSKA (reference sequence). Trimming removed 1 base from V and 0 bases from J, with 10 bases in between. With regard to this clonotype: Its antigen is not identified.

It was with a sample-barcoded 5' primer and a J-beta primer mix that a second PCR of roughly 7 to 12 cycles was run. TCRdb processed the 5' RACE reads anew with MiXCR; each CDR3 protein has one entry. Of 1.5 million to 2 million distinct CDR3 sequences listed, about 50% are singletons. Every donor contributed about 10 milliliters of peripheral blood by blood draw. The chain combines TRBV20-1 with TRBJ2-1; the D call may be TRBD1 or TRBD2 (5 bases each). The source material was blood. This sequence originates from a middle-aged woman in good health. For the CDR3, the DNA is TGCAGTGCTAGAGCCGATGGGGGCTCCTACAATGAGCAGTTCTTC. This codes for CSARADGGSYNEQFF.